This TCR beta chain was retrieved from a study of post-analysis software for immune sequencing data. Study-wide results and caveats: Patients carried roughly 5 TRBV segments more frequently than controls did, and TRBV5-6, TRBV5-1 and TRBV20-1 were among them.

Unique molecular identifiers featured in each of the TCR beta cDNA libraries. Using its own MiXCR run on the PCR reads, TCRdb lists one record per CDR3 protein. This sample has hundreds of thousands of distinct CDR3 sequences; less than 35% occur once, and the top ten carry about 0.5%. Trimming pared 5 bases from V and 1 base from J, leaving 5 bases between. Germline lookup yields CDR1 SQVTM and CDR2 ANQGSEA. CDR3 length equals 11 residues. This clonotype was detected many times. Its antigen is unidentified. This sequence was found in a girl aged 5-17 years with multiple sclerosis. Sequenced: blood. The chain joins TRBV29-1 to TRBJ2-5; D ambiguous. The DNA for the CDR3 is TGCAGCGTTCCGGTCCAAGAGACCCAGTACTTC. Translated: CSVPVQETQYF.